This T cell receptor (beta chain) was recorded in a study of T cells after yellow fever vaccination. The TCR cDNA carried a universal primer site and UMIs from 5'RACE template switching. TCRdb re-called the 5' RACE reads through MiXCR, storing one row per CDR3 protein. There are hundreds of thousands of distinct CDR3 sequences in the sample; 21% occur only once, and roughly 16% lies in the top ten. After removal of 4 bases from V and 1 base from J, the junction contained 7 bases not matched to a gene. The CDR3 extends over 15 amino acids. Looked up from germline, CDR1 is SGHRS and CDR2 is YFSETQ. This clonotype was seen many times. Antigen: not known. Findings and limits, study-wide: The secondary response was weaker but peaked faster, day 5 versus 15. Reappearing after the booster were most of the clones from primary vaccination (roughly 95% CD4, 70% to 90% CD8).

The sequencing used PBMCs, collected 20 to 25 days after the first yellow fever vaccination. This chain joins TRBV5-1 and TRBJ1-1; 7 positions agree with TRBD1. This sequence was found in a man aged 18 to 35 who received the YFV17D yellow fever vaccine. CDR3 DNA sequence: TGCGCCAGCAGCCGGGGGGACAGATGGAACACTGAAGCTTTCTTT. The encoded protein is CASSRGDRWNTEAFF.